What follows is one T cell receptor (beta chain) and its context. This record comes from a study of shared clonotypes between healthy human individuals. The assay was immunoSEQ multiplex PCR, and TCRdb's table has in-frame clones only and misses some. The sample consists of hundreds of thousands of clones, roughly 79% of them appearing once. CDR1 KGHSH and CDR2 LQKENI come from the germline V gene. CDR3 length equals 18 residues. J gave up 5 bases and V 0 bases, and 11 bases lay outside the gene matches. This sequence originates from a woman between 40 and 55 years old in good health. Some clones in this sample may be carry-over from other donors' samples. Sequences were obtained from PBMCs. The chain combines TRBV18 with TRBJ2-1; TRBD1 matches 9 bases. Here the CDR3 reads CASSPPWGTGGLDNEQFF. CDR3 sequence (DNA): TGTGCCAGCTCACCACCTTGGGGTACAGGGGGCTTGGACAATGAGCAGTTCTTC.